Detailed here is one TCR beta chain. This record belongs to a study of blood T cell repertoires in COVID-19. As for the study in general: Samples came from the United States, Italy and Spain, spanning acute and convalescent COVID-19. The analysed material was cDNA or gDNA that came from T cells, B-cell-depleted T cells, or PBMCs.

Germline CDR1 reads LGHNA; CDR2 reads YSLEER. V shed 0 bases and J 2 bases; nucleotides not matched to a gene: 10. This CDR3 has 17 residues. Study processing details: Estimated nucleated cell counts came from reference gene primer amplification. The protocol was immunoSEQ multiplex PCR, while the TCRdb copy is restricted to in-frame clones and leaves out a portion. V and J calls and clone size are as listed in that table; D and trimming were resolved from the DNA. This sample yields some 120,000 clones, of which 79% are seen a single time; 37% belongs to the top ten. V gene TRBV4-3 combines with J gene TRBJ2-7; 7 positions agree with TRBD2. The receptor was derived from a man aged 35-49 years with active or convalescent COVID-19. The specimen was peripheral blood. For the CDR3, the DNA is TGCGCCAGCAGCCAAGAGGTGTGGTGGGGGGGAACCTACGAGCAGTACTTC. Translating it yields CASSQEVWWGGTYEQYF.